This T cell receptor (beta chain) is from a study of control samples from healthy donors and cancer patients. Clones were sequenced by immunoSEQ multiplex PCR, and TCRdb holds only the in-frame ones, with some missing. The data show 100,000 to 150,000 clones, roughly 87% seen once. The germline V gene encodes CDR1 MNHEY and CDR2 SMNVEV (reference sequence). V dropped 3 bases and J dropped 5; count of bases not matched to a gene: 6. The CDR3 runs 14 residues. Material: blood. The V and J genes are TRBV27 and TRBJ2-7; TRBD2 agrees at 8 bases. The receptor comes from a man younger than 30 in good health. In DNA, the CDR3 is TGTGCCAGCAGTTTTAGTGGTAGCGGGAACGAGCAGTACTTC. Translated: CASSFSGSGNEQYF.